This T cell receptor beta chain derives from a study of T cells in Graves' hyperthyroidism and ophthalmopathy. At the level of the study: Peripheral blood samples were taken at initial diagnosis, prior to any treatment.

From germline, CDR1 is SNHLY and CDR2 FYNNEI. Deletions cut 8 bases from V and 0 bases from J, with 14 bases between. The CDR3 is 14 amino acids. Amplified TCR beta CDR3 regions came from RNA transcripts. A set of HTBI primers served as the primers for a first-round RT-PCR of the TCR CDR3. TCRdb passed the multiplex PCR reads through MiXCR, listing each CDR3 protein once. The data hold 250,000 to 350,000 distinct CDR3 sequences, with 22% observed a single time. The TCR was taken from a man aged 25-45 years with Graves' ophthalmopathy. Sequencing used blood. The chain recombines TRBV2 with TRBJ2-7; no definite D call. In DNA, the CDR3 is TGTGCCAGCGAACCCGAAGTGAGCTCCTACGAGCAGTACTTC. As protein: CASEPEVSSYEQYF.